The 26 T cell receptor beta chains below all came from one sample that was sequenced in a study of neurological immune-mediated disorders. Using its own MiXCR run on the 5' RACE reads, TCRdb lists one record per CDR3 protein. The repertoire has tens of thousands of distinct CDR3 sequences, 5% to 7% of them found once; the top ten carry over 35%. The sequencing sample was made of CD8+ T cells from blood. These receptors originate from a young man in good health.

Details on this clonotype: A much bigger clone sits one base away, suggesting this may be a read error. As DNA, the CDR3 is TGTTCCAGCAGTTTATCCTCCCTAGCGGGGGGTAGCACAGATACGCAGTATTTT. This translates into CSSSLSSLAGGSTDTQYF. V usage is TRBV27 and J usage is TRBJ2-3; 11 bases line up with TRBD2. Per the germline V gene, CDR1 is MNHEY and CDR2 is SMNVEV (reference sequence). CDR3 length: 18 amino acids.

This clonotype was observed many times. This rearrangement joins TRBV20-1 to TRBJ1-3; TRBD1 agrees at 7 bases. CDR3 length: 15 amino acids. Germline CDR1 is DFQATT and CDR2 is SNEGSKA (reference sequence). V trimming: 6 bases; J trimming: 0 bases; junction bases outside the gene matches: 8. The CDR3 region has the DNA TGCAGTGCCCCCAGGGGGACAGTCTCTGGAAACACCATATATTTT. Its protein is CSAPRGTVSGNTIYF.

This clonotype was recorded many times. J is TRBJ1-6 and V is TRBV27; no reliable D call. V was clipped by 5 bases and J by 11 bases, with 22 bases between them. The CDR3 runs to 16 residues. Germline CDR1 MNHEY, CDR2 SMNVEV (reference sequence). CDR3 bases: TGTGCCAGCAGTGGTCTCATGGACGGTAAAACTCCACCCCTCCACTTT. As protein: CASSGLMDGKTPPLHF.

At least ten counts were recorded for this clonotype. The rearrangement joins TRBV12-3 or TRBV12-4 to TRBJ2-2; D call uncertain. V lost 2 bases and J 4 bases, leaving 5 bases between the germline ends. This CDR3 is built from 13 residues. This CDR3 is CASSLFSTGELFF. The CDR3 DNA is TGTGCCAGCAGTTTATTTAGCACCGGGGAGCTGTTTTTT.

This clonotype was observed at least ten times. DNA for the CDR3: TGCAGCGTTGAACTGATGAACACTGAAGCTTTCTTT. It specifies CSVELMNTEAFF. V gene TRBV29-1 combines with J gene TRBJ1-1; no definite D call. CDR3 size: 12 residues. The V end was cut by 2 bases, the J end by 0 bases, with 4 bases between. Germline-derived CDR1 and CDR2 are SQVTM and ANQGSEA.

This clonotype has a count of ten or more. The V call is TRBV2, the J call TRBJ2-2; D not resolved. V was pared by 1 base and J by 5 bases, with 14 bases between. Germline assignment: CDR1 SNHLY and CDR2 FYNNEI. The CDR3 runs to 16 residues. CDR3 loop: CASSEGWAYATGELFF. CDR3 in DNA: TGTGCCAGCAGTGAAGGGTGGGCCTACGCTACCGGGGAGCTGTTTTTT. The complete variable domain, with remaining parts taken from reference TRBV2 and TRBJ2-2, reads EPEVTQTPSHQVTQMGQEVILRCVPISNHLYFYWYRQILGQKVEFLVSFYNNEISEKSEIFDDQFSVERPDGSNFTLKIRSTKLEDSAMYFCASSEGWAYATGELFFGEGSRLTVL.

This clonotype was detected many times. This chain joins TRBV5-6 and TRBJ1-3; no clear D. The CDR3 runs 15 residues. V dropped 6 bases and J dropped 4 bases, with 17 bases sitting between them. Germline V gives CDR1 SGHDT, CDR2 YYEEEE. In nucleotides, the CDR3 is TGTGCCAGCAACTATCGCGGGCCGCCCGGAAACACCATATATTTT. It codes for CASNYRGPPGNTIYF.

The rearrangement uses TRBV19 and TRBJ2-2; unclear D gene. CDR3 size: 14 residues. In germline, CDR1 is LNHDA, CDR2 SQIVND (reference sequence). V lost 7 bases to trimming and J lost 4 bases, with 13 bases between them. The CDR3 nucleotides are TGTGCCAGTAAATTGTCGGCTAGCACCGGGGAGCTGTTTTTT. It encodes CASKLSASTGELFF.

This clonotype was seen ten or more times. V gene TRBV7-9 combines with J gene TRBJ1-1, with D unclear. Trimming took off 5 bases at V and 4 bases at J, with 11 bases between the two ends. The CDR3 sequence is 13 residues long. The germline V gene has CDR1 SEHNR and CDR2 FQNEAQ (reference sequence). Here the CDR3 DNA reads TGTGCCAGCAGCCATCGAGGAGGCACTGAAGCTTTCTTT. It translates to CASSHRGGTEAFF.

By share, this clonotype counts as medium-sized. The V and J genes are TRBV2 and TRBJ1-4, with 7 positions matching TRBD1. V was clipped by 0 bases and J by 4 bases; unmatched bases: 2. CDR1 and CDR2 from the germline V gene are SNHLY and FYNNEI. This CDR3 is 15 amino acids long. This chain's CDR3 is CASSEAGGINEKLFF. CDR3 sequence (DNA): TGTGCCAGCAGTGAAGCAGGGGGCATTAATGAAAAACTGTTTTTT.

This clonotype was seen many times. The chain carries TRBV7-9 and TRBJ1-1; D is perhaps TRBD1 (6 bases). The CDR3 is 17 residues long. The V and J ends lost 5 bases and 3 bases respectively, with 22 bases between them. Germline values: CDR1 SEHNR, CDR2 FQNEAQ (reference sequence). As DNA, the CDR3 is TGTGCCAGCAGCATACTCAAGAACAGGGAGGGGGACACTGAAGCTTTCTTT. It encodes CASSILKNREGDTEAFF.

In its sample, this clonotype was seen many times. This chain connects TRBV27 to TRBJ2-7; TRBD2 might be the D (6 bases). Germline values: CDR1 MNHEY, CDR2 SMNVEV (reference sequence). Trimming removed 5 bases at V and 3 bases at J, with 11 bases between. The CDR3 extends over 13 amino acids. This CDR3 reads CASSQQEGYEQYF. CDR3 nucleotides: TGTGCCAGCAGTCAACAGGAGGGCTACGAGCAGTACTTC.

This clonotype came up many times. This chain joins TRBV6-5 and TRBJ2-1; D perhaps matches TRBD2 (6 bases). V gave up 4 bases and J gave up 1 base, with 11 bases separating them. This CDR3 spans 15 amino acids. Germline V CDR1 and CDR2: MNHEY, SVGAGI. The CDR3 sequence: CASSSRDSSYNEQFF. For the CDR3, the DNA is TGTGCCAGCAGTTCCCGGGACTCATCCTACAATGAGCAGTTCTTC.

This clonotype showed up many times. The chain is built from TRBV5-1 and TRBJ1-2; D perhaps matches TRBD1 (6 bases). The CDR3 is made up of 13 amino acids. The germline CDR1 and CDR2 sequences are SGHRS and YFSETQ. V lost 0 bases to trimming and J lost 8 bases, with 11 bases between them. CDR3 sequence (DNA): TGCGCCAGCAGCTTGGTACAGGGTGGAGGCTACACCTTC. As protein: CASSLVQGGGYTF.

This clonotype was observed at least ten times. This chain links TRBV6-4 with TRBJ2-6; 7 nucleotides match TRBD2. This CDR3 comprises 18 residues. Germline V gene sequence: CDR1 MRHNA, CDR2 SNTAGT. V was pared by 2 bases and J by 0 bases, with 7 bases of the junction left unmatched. In DNA form, the CDR3 reads TGTGCCAGCAGTGACGGGCCTAGCGGCCACTCTGGGGCCAACGTCCTGACTTTC. The encoded protein is CASSDGPSGHSGANVLTF.

There are a few counts of this clonotype. The V gene is TRBV7-2, the J gene TRBJ2-3; D is uncertain. Per the germline V gene, CDR1 is SGHTA and CDR2 is FQGNSA. The CDR3 runs 17 residues. The germline V and J ends were trimmed by 1 base and 0 bases, with 14 bases remaining between them. The CDR3 sequence is CASSLEGRAASTDTQYF. For the CDR3, the DNA is TGTGCCAGCAGCTTAGAGGGCCGAGCAGCTAGCACAGATACGCAGTATTTT.

Many counts were recorded for this clonotype. V gene TRBV10-3 combines with J gene TRBJ2-1; the D is unclear. The length of the CDR3 is 11 residues. Between the trimmed V and J ends, which lost 3 bases and 10 bases, there was a span of 7 bases. The germline V gene encodes CDR1 ENHRY and CDR2 SYGVKD. CDR3 nucleotide sequence: TGTGCCATCAGTGACATCCAGGAGCAGTTCTTC. Translation: CAISDIQEQFF.

This clonotype was counted at least ten times. A much larger clonotype is one base distant, so this may be a read error. The gene calls are TRBV12-3 or TRBV12-4 and TRBJ2-4; 7 positions match TRBD1. The CDR3 extends over 17 amino acids. CDR3 nucleotide sequence: TGTGTCAGCAGTTTTTGGATCCCAGACAGGGTGTCCAACATTCAGTACTTC. It is translated as CVSSFWIPDRVSNIQYF.

The sample holds many counts of this clonotype. The V and J genes are TRBV6-5 and TRBJ2-1; no definite D call. This CDR3 region has 11 residues. Germline CDR1 reads MNHEY; CDR2 reads SVGAGI. The ends were cut back, 8 bases at V and 5 bases at J, with 7 bases in the middle. The CDR3 DNA sequence: TGTGCCAGCGCCAGCAACAATGAGCAGTTCTTC. Amino acid sequence: CASASNNEQFF.

This clonotype was recorded at least ten times. J is TRBJ1-1 and V is TRBV29-1, with 7 bases aligning to TRBD1. Germline lookup yields CDR1 SQVTM and CDR2 ANQGSEA. The trim removed 7 bases at V and 7 bases at J, leaving 9 bases unmatched. CDR3 length: 12 residues. The CDR3 DNA reads as TGCAGCGCCTTACAGGACAGGAATGAAGCTTTCTTT. Protein product: CSALQDRNEAFF.

This clonotype was seen many times. The chain joins TRBV9 to TRBJ1-2; D is unresolved. The germline gives CDR1 SGDLS, CDR2 YYNGEE. Trimming removed 0 bases at V and 2 bases at J, with 5 bases between. The CDR3 length is 13 residues. The CDR3 loop reads CASSVGGNYGYTF. The CDR3 nucleotides are TGTGCCAGCAGCGTAGGAGGGAACTATGGCTACACCTTC.

This clonotype was picked up many times. J is TRBJ1-6 and V is TRBV5-1; D unclear. Germline assignment: CDR1 SGHRS and CDR2 YFSETQ. V was pared by 4 bases and J by 16 bases, with 15 bases between. The CDR3 has 12 residues. CDR3 sequence: CASSPGGSLLHF. In DNA, the CDR3 is TGCGCCAGCAGCCCGGGCGGATCGTTACTCCACTTT.

This clonotype was counted at least ten times. V usage is TRBV7-9 and J usage is TRBJ2-7, with D perhaps being TRBD1 or TRBD2 (6 bases each). The V end was cut by 5 bases, the J end by 7 bases, with 15 bases between. This CDR3 comprises 13 residues. Germline CDR1 and CDR2: SEHNR and FQNEAQ (reference sequence). The CDR3 DNA is TGTGCCAGCAGCCCGGGGGCTGCTGGGGAGCAGTACTTC. Amino acid sequence: CASSPGAAGEQYF.

This clonotype was seen at least ten times. The chain couples TRBV4-3 to TRBJ2-7; D is possibly TRBD2 (6 bases). V was shortened by 4 bases and J by 1 base, with 20 bases between the two germline ends. Germline-derived CDR1 and CDR2 are LGHNA and YSLEER. CDR3 size: 17 residues. DNA for the CDR3: TGCGCCAGCAGCCGGGGGACGGGCCGGGGAGGATCCTACGAGCAGTACTTC. It specifies CASSRGTGRGGSYEQYF.

The sample holds many counts of this clonotype. V and J are TRBV7-9 and TRBJ2-1; tentative D call: TRBD2 (5 bases). V was clipped by 5 bases and J by 8 bases, with 16 bases between them. Germline CDR1 and CDR2: SEHNR and FQNEAQ (reference sequence). The CDR3 spans 14 residues. CDR3 residues: CASSVGSGFDEQFF. DNA for the CDR3: TGTGCCAGCAGCGTCGGATCGGGGTTCGATGAGCAGTTCTTC.

There are many counts of this clonotype. The genes are TRBV7-6 and TRBJ2-7; tentative D call: TRBD1 (5 bases). This CDR3 has 16 amino acids. V lost 5 bases, J lost 6 bases, and 23 bases lay in between. The V gene's germline CDR1 is SGHVS and CDR2 FNYEAQ. The CDR3 DNA is TGTGCCAGCAGCCCCACCCAACAGGAAACCTTCTCCGAGCAGTACTTC. Protein: CASSPTQQETFSEQYF.